This T cell receptor beta chain was sequenced for a study of blood T cell repertoires in COVID-19. Overall study: The study drew acute and convalescent COVID-19 samples from the United States, Italy and Spain. Nucleic acid was either cDNA or gDNA, and it came from T cells, B-cell-depleted T cells, or PBMCs.

The CDR3 sequence is 13 residues long. V lost 3 bases and J lost 8, with 10 bases in between. The germline V gene encodes CDR1 KGHSH and CDR2 LQKENI. Study processing details: The assay estimated nucleated cells by amplifying reference gene primers. Sequenced by immunoSEQ multiplex PCR; TCRdb stores in-frame clones only, minus some. V and J calls and clone size follow that table, whereas D and trimming were derived from the DNA. The sample holds under 200,000 clones; roughly 90% are singletons and the top ten take around 1.6%. This clone is a singleton in its sample. This sequence joins TRBV18 and TRBJ2-2; D is uncertain. The sequenced sample was peripheral blood. The origin of this receptor is a man aged 18 to 29 with active or convalescent COVID-19. The CDR3 DNA reads TGTGCCAGCTCACCTAAATCAGAAGGGGAGCTGTTTTTT. Translation: CASSPKSEGELFF.